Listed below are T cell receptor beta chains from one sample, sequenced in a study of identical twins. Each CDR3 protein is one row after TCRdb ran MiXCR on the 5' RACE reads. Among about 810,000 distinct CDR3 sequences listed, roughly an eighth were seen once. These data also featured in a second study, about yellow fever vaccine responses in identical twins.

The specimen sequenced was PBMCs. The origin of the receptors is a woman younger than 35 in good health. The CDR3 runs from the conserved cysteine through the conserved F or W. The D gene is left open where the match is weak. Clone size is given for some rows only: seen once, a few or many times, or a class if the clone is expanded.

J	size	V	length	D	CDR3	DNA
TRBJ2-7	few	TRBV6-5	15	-	CASSYSWVSSYEQYF	TGTGCCAGCAGTTACTCTTGGGTGAGCTCCTACGAGCAGTACTTC
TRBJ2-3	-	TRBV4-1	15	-	CASSQKGIGTDTQYF	TGCGCCAGCAGCCAAAAGGGGATCGGCACAGATACGCAGTATTTT
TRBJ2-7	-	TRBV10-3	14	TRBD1	CAISESGGVYEQYF	TGTGCCATCAGTGAGTCAGGGGGCGTTTACGAGCAGTACTTC
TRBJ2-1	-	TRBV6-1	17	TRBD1	CASSESSDRGSYNEQFF	TGTGCCAGCAGTGAATCATCCGACAGGGGCTCCTACAATGAGCAGTTCTTC
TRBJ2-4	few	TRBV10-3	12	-	CAISDGVAPQYF	TGTGCCATCAGTGACGGGGTTGCACCTCAGTACTTC
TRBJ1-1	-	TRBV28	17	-	CASTPTQGPRWNTEAFF	TGTGCCAGCACCCCTACCCAGGGGCCGCGATGGAACACTGAAGCTTTCTTT
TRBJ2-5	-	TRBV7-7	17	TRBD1	CASSLSLARDRQETQYF	TGTGCCAGCAGCTTATCTTTAGCCCGGGACAGACAAGAGACCCAGTACTTC
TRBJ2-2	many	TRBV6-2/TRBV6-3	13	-	CASSYFGGGELFF	TGTGCCAGCAGTTACTTCGGAGGCGGGGAGCTGTTTTTT
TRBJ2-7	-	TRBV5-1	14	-	CASSLRGKVYEQYF	TGCGCCAGCAGCTTGAGGGGTAAGGTCTACGAGCAGTACTTC
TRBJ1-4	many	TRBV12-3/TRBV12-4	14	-	CASSLGRGDEKLFF	TGTGCCAGCAGTTTGGGCAGGGGTGATGAAAAACTGTTTTTT
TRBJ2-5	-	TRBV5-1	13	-	CASSQFPEETQYF	TGCGCCAGCAGCCAATTCCCCGAAGAGACCCAGTACTTC
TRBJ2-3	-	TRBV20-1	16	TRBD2	CSARSPTSGGTDTQYF	TGCAGTGCTAGGAGCCCCACTAGCGGGGGGACAGATACGCAGTATTTT
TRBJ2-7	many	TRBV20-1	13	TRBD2	CSAHIAGGSEQYF	TGCAGTGCTCATATAGCGGGAGGGAGCGAGCAGTACTTC
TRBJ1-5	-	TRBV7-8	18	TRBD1	CASSLAYGTVLSNQPQHF	TGTGCCAGCAGCTTAGCGTATGGGACAGTGCTTAGCAATCAGCCCCAGCATTTT
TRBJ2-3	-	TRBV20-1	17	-	CSARDPRIQRQEDTQYF	TGCAGTGCTAGAGATCCCAGGATCCAACGGCAGGAAGATACGCAGTATTTT
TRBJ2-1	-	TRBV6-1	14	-	CAVQRASSYNEQFF	TGTGCCGTCCAGCGGGCCAGCTCCTACAATGAGCAGTTCTTC
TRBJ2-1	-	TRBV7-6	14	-	CASSFSPQNNEQFF	TGTGCCAGCAGCTTCTCTCCCCAAAACAATGAGCAGTTCTTC
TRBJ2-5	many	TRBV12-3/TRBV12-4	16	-	CASSLGPRDFQETQYF	TGTGCCAGCAGTTTAGGTCCACGGGACTTCCAAGAGACCCAGTACTTC
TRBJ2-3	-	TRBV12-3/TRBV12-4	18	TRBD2	CASSFGTSGSSSTDTQYF	TGTGCCAGCAGTTTCGGGACTAGCGGGAGTAGTAGCACAGATACGCAGTATTTT
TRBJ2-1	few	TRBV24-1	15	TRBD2	CATSLGTSSYNEQFF	TGTGCCACCAGTTTGGGGACTAGCTCCTACAATGAGCAGTTCTTC
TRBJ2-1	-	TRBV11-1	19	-	CASSSPQGSSGSSYNEQFF	TGTGCCAGCAGCTCTCCCCAGGGGTCTAGCGGAAGCTCCTACAATGAGCAGTTCTTC
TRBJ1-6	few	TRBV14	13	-	CASSRGLDSPLHF	TGTGCCAGCAGCCGAGGGTTGGATTCACCCCTCCACTTT
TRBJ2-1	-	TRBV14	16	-	CASSQVRLAAYNEQFF	TGTGCCAGCAGCCAAGTTCGTCTAGCTGCCTACAATGAGCAGTTCTTC
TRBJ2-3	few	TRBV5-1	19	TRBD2	CASSFGLAGGGANTDTQYF	TGCGCCAGCAGCTTCGGACTAGCGGGAGGGGGGGCCAACACAGATACGCAGTATTTT
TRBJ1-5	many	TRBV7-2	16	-	CASSLGHGDSNQPQHF	TGTGCCAGCAGCTTAGGACACGGGGATAGCAATCAGCCCCAGCATTTT
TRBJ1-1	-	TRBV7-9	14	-	CASSSSGGRTEAFF	TGTGCCAGCAGTTCCTCCGGGGGAAGGACTGAAGCTTTCTTT
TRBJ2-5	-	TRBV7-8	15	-	CASSFSLRSYGTQYF	TGTGCCAGCAGCTTCTCACTTAGATCGTACGGGACCCAGTACTTC
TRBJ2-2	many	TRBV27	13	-	CASSTGRTGELFF	TGTGCCAGCAGTACAGGGCGCACCGGGGAGCTGTTTTTT
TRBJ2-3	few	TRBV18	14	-	CASSMVGLTDTQYF	TGTGCCAGCTCAATGGTCGGGCTCACAGATACGCAGTATTTT
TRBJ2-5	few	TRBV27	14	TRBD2	CASSFLAGQETQYF	TGTGCCAGCAGTTTCCTAGCGGGACAAGAGACCCAGTACTTC
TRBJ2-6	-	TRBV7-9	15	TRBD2	CASSPGTSGVNVLTF	TGTGCCAGCAGCCCTGGGACTAGCGGAGTCAACGTCCTGACTTTC
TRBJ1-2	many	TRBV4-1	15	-	CASSQQYRSLGGYTF	TGCGCCAGCAGCCAACAATACAGGTCCCTGGGAGGCTACACCTTC
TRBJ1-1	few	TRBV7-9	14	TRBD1	CASSLIRGLSEAFF	TGTGCCAGCAGCCTCATCAGGGGGCTGTCGGAAGCTTTCTTT
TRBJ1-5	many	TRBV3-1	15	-	CASSRTVDSNQPQHF	TGTGCCAGCAGTCGGACGGTGGATAGCAATCAGCCCCAGCATTTT
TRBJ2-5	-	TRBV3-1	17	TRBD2	CASSQFAPGGSQETQYF	TGTGCCAGCAGCCAATTCGCCCCGGGGGGATCGCAAGAGACCCAGTACTTC
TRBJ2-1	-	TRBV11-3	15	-	CASSPREAVNNEQFF	TGTGCCAGCAGCCCCCGGGAAGCGGTGAACAATGAGCAGTTCTTC
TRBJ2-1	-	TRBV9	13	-	CASSPRLVGEQFF	TGTGCCAGCAGCCCCCGACTAGTTGGTGAGCAGTTCTTC
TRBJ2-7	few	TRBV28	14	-	CASSPAANRGEQYF	TGTGCCAGCAGCCCGGCGGCCAACCGGGGCGAGCAGTACTTC
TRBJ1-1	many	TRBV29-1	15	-	CSVGGTLYMNTEAFF	TGCAGCGTTGGCGGGACACTGTACATGAACACTGAAGCTTTCTTT
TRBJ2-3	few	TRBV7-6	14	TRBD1	CASSARQGADTQYF	TGTGCCAGCAGCGCCCGACAGGGAGCCGATACGCAGTATTTT
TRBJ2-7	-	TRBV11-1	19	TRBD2	CASSFDGSASGTVRNEQYF	TGTGCCAGCAGTTTTGACGGCTCGGCTAGCGGGACGGTTCGTAACGAGCAGTACTTC